Shown below are 25 T cell receptor beta chains from a single sample sequenced in a study of blood T cell repertoires in COVID-19. Sequencing used immunoSEQ multiplex PCR; TCRdb keeps in-frame clones, though not all of them. The table records around 700,000 clones, around 90% of them present only once. Sequenced material: peripheral blood. The receptors here all came from a woman aged 18-29 years with acute or convalescent COVID-19.

The genes are TRBV27 and TRBJ1-2; 7 nucleotides align to TRBD1. J gave up 4 bases and V 6 bases, and 5 bases lay outside the gene matches. CDR1 MNHEY and CDR2 SMNVEV come from the germline V gene (reference sequence). The CDR3 has 13 amino acids. The CDR3 coding sequence is TGTGCCAGCAGGGCAGGGGGGTTCTATGGCTACACCTTC. It codes for CASRAGGFYGYTF.

V usage is TRBV20-1 and J usage is TRBJ1-1, with D uncertain. Trimming removed 3 bases from V and 1 base from J, with 9 bases in between. This CDR3 has 13 amino acids. Germline V CDR1 and CDR2: DFQATT, SNEGSKA (reference sequence). This chain's CDR3 is CSASPPRNTEAFF. Here the CDR3 DNA reads TGCAGTGCTAGTCCTCCTAGGAACACTGAAGCTTTCTTT.

V gene TRBV18 combines with J gene TRBJ2-2; D call uncertain. Per germline, CDR1 KGHSH and CDR2 LQKENI. The CDR3 extends over 12 amino acids. The V end was cut by 3 bases, the J end by 6 bases, with 5 bases between. CDR3 sequence reads: CASSPLPGELFF. The CDR3 DNA reads as TGTGCCAGCTCACCCCTCCCCGGGGAGCTGTTTTTT. Supplemented by reference TRBV18 and TRBJ2-2, the full variable domain reads NAGVMQNPRHLVRRRGQEARLRCSPMKGHSHVYWYRQLPEEGLKFMVYLQKENIIDESGMPKERFSAEFPKEGPSILRIQQVVRGDSAAYFCASSPLPGELFFGEGSRLTVL.

V gene TRBV19 combines with J gene TRBJ1-6; D remains ambiguous. This CDR3 spans 13 amino acids. CDR1 is LNHDA and CDR2 is SQIVND in the germline V gene (reference sequence). V shed 3 bases and J shed 8 bases, with 8 bases lying between them. Here the CDR3 DNA reads TGTGCCAGTAGTATCTTCTCCGATTCACCCCTCCACTTT. Its translation is CASSIFSDSPLHF.

The gene calls are TRBV5-8 and TRBJ1-1; the match to TRBD1 covers 7 bases. J was trimmed by 3 bases and V by 3 bases; bases with no gene match: 11. CDR1 and CDR2 (germline): SGHTS, YDEGEE. The CDR3 has 16 amino acids. CDR3 sequence reads: CASSWMTGKRDTEAFF. CDR3 coding DNA: TGTGCCAGCAGCTGGATGACAGGGAAGAGGGACACTGAAGCTTTCTTT.

This chain joins TRBV19 and TRBJ2-7; the match to TRBD1 covers 10 bases. CDR1 is LNHDA, CDR2 SQIVND, per germline (reference sequence). V shed 6 bases, J shed 2 bases, and the junction held 4 bases outside the gene matches. The CDR3 length is 14 residues. CDR3 in amino acids: CASRTGGQPYEQYF. In nucleotides, the CDR3 is TGTGCCAGTAGGACAGGGGGCCAACCCTACGAGCAGTACTTC.

This chain connects TRBV9 to TRBJ2-1, with TRBD1 as a possible D gene (5 bases). The CDR3 is 17 residues long. Germline CDR1 SGDLS, CDR2 YYNGEE. V was clipped by 0 bases and J by 7 bases, with 20 bases between them. For the CDR3, the DNA is TGTGCCAGCAGCGTAGCTAATGTGGGGCCATACACGAATGAGCAGTTCTTC. Residues: CASSVANVGPYTNEQFF.

The chain combines TRBV18 with TRBJ1-5; 7 bases line up with TRBD1. V was pared by 4 bases and J by 1 base, with 10 bases of the junction left unmatched. Germline V CDR1 and CDR2: KGHSH, LQKENI. The CDR3 loop spans 17 amino acids. This CDR3 is CASSLEPGTASNQPQHF. For the CDR3, the DNA is TGTGCCAGCTCACTCGAACCCGGGACAGCGAGCAATCAGCCCCAGCATTTT.

V usage is TRBV9 and J usage is TRBJ1-6; D is possibly TRBD1 (5 bases). V was clipped by 4 bases and J by 7 bases, with 18 bases between them. Germline CDR1 is SGDLS and CDR2 is YYNGEE. The CDR3 sequence is 16 residues long. As DNA, the CDR3 is TGTGCCAGCAGCCAGGAAGACAGCTTCTCGAATTCACCCCTCCACTTT. Its translation is CASSQEDSFSNSPLHF.

To note about this clone: Other DNA sequences in the same sample also yield this CDR3. V usage is TRBV27 and J usage is TRBJ2-7; weak D call: TRBD2 (5 bases). CDR1 and CDR2 from the germline V gene are MNHEY and SMNVEV (reference sequence). The CDR3 runs to 12 residues. V shed 6 bases and J shed 4 bases, with 10 bases lying between them. The CDR3 region has the DNA TGTGCCAGCAGGACGGGGAGTTACGAGCAGTACTTC. Translated: CASRTGSYEQYF.

CDR3 in amino acids: CASSRTGETQYF. CDR3 nucleotide sequence: TGTGCCAGCTCACGAACAGGGGAGACCCAGTACTTC. The chain employs TRBV18 and TRBJ2-5, with D maybe TRBD1 (6 bases). V was shortened by 4 bases and J by 5 bases, with 8 bases between the two germline ends. The CDR3 extends over 12 amino acids. Germline-derived CDR1 and CDR2 are KGHSH and LQKENI.

V gene TRBV24-1 combines with J gene TRBJ2-1; 7 positions match TRBD2. The germline CDR1 and CDR2 sequences are KGHDR and SFDVKD. The V and J ends lost 6 bases and 2 bases, in that order; junction bases with no gene match: 6. The CDR3 consists of 15 residues. In DNA, the CDR3 is TGTGCCACCAGTTCCCTAGCGGAAACCTACAATGAGCAGTTCTTC. This sequence encodes CATSSLAETYNEQFF.

The V call is TRBV7-3, the J call TRBJ2-1; D ambiguous. CDR3 length: 13 residues. Looked up from germline, CDR1 is SGHTA and CDR2 is FQGTGA. V lost 2 bases and J lost 4, with 6 bases in between. CDR3 nucleotide sequence: TGTGCCAGCAGCTTAGCCCTATACAATGAGCAGTTCTTC. The encoded protein is CASSLALYNEQFF.

This chain links TRBV27 with TRBJ2-1; D might be TRBD2 (6 bases). The V gene lost 7 bases and the J gene lost 4 bases, with 11 bases spanning the gap. The CDR3 runs to 13 residues. Germline V gene lookup returns CDR1 MNHEY and CDR2 SMNVEV (reference sequence). The CDR3 coding sequence is TGTGCCAGCACCAGTGGAGGGTACAATGAGCAGTTCTTC. Protein: CASTSGGYNEQFF.

This sequence joins TRBV5-1 and TRBJ2-3; D is unresolved. The CDR3 extends over 12 amino acids. Trimming removed 1 base at V and 4 bases at J, with 4 bases between. The germline V gene has CDR1 SGHRS and CDR2 YFSETQ. The CDR3 region is CASSLQSDTQYF. CDR3 sequence (DNA): TGCGCCAGCAGCTTGCAGTCAGATACGCAGTATTTT.

V is TRBV7-8 and J is TRBJ1-1, with no clear D. This CDR3 comprises 14 residues. Germline V lookup: CDR1 SGHVS, CDR2 FQNEAQ. The germline V and J ends were trimmed by 1 base and 3 bases, with 9 bases remaining between them. CDR3 DNA sequence: TGTGCCAGCAGCTTAGGAGGGCGGGACACTGAAGCTTTCTTT. Amino acid sequence: CASSLGGRDTEAFF.

This rearrangement joins TRBV5-5 to TRBJ2-3; tentative D call: TRBD1 (5 bases). The CDR3 is 15 amino acids. Germline-derived CDR1 and CDR2 are SGHKS and YYEKEE (reference sequence). The germline V and J ends were trimmed by 0 bases and 2 bases, with 10 bases remaining between them. The CDR3: CASSLGGSITDTQYF. In DNA form, the CDR3 reads TGTGCCAGCAGCTTGGGGGGCTCTATCACAGATACGCAGTATTTT.

A single count supports this clone. The V gene is TRBV12-5, the J gene TRBJ1-6, with D maybe TRBD1 (6 bases). The germline CDR1 and CDR2 sequences are LGHNT and FRNRAP. The CDR3 is 18 residues long. The V end was cut by 7 bases, the J end by 1 base, with 20 bases between. In DNA, the CDR3 is TGTGCTAGTGTCCCAGGGGATATCCCCTGGTCCTATAATTCACCCCTCCACTTT. Encoded protein: CASVPGDIPWSYNSPLHF.

This clone was counted once. The rearrangement uses TRBV10-3 and TRBJ1-2; 10 positions match TRBD1. The trim removed 6 bases at V and 8 bases at J, leaving 9 bases unmatched. CDR3 length equals 14 residues. The germline V gene has CDR1 ENHRY and CDR2 SYGVKD. The CDR3 bases are TGTGCCATCAGACGGGGACAGGGGTTCGGCGGCTACACCTTC. Translation gives CAIRRGQGFGGYTF.

The chain joins TRBV3-1 (or the pseudogene TRBV3-2) to TRBJ2-3; D might be TRBD2 (6 bases). V shed 5 bases and J shed 2 bases, with 8 bases lying between them. This CDR3 is built from 13 residues. Germline V lookup: CDR1 LGHDT, CDR2 YNNKEL (reference sequence). The CDR3: CASSGGTTDTQYF. The CDR3 region has the DNA TGTGCCAGCAGCGGAGGGACCACAGATACGCAGTATTTT.

The rearrangement links TRBV6-5 to TRBJ1-5; D might be TRBD1 (6 bases). Per germline, CDR1 MNHEY and CDR2 SVGAGI. This CDR3 has 15 amino acids. V was cut by 6 bases and J by 0 bases, with 12 bases left in between. In DNA, the CDR3 is TGTGCCAGCAGCTACGGGACATCTAGCAATCAGCCCCAGCATTTT. Its translation is CASSYGTSSNQPQHF.

This chain connects TRBV15 to TRBJ1-2; TRBD1 agrees at 10 bases. Germline loops: CDR1 LNHNV, CDR2 YYDKDF (reference sequence). There are 15 residues in the CDR3. The junction had 10 bases not matched to a gene; V was cut back by 8 bases and J by 4 bases. For the CDR3, the DNA is TGTGCCACCGGGACAGGGGTTGATAAGTTCTATGGCTACACCTTC. It yields the protein CATGTGVDKFYGYTF.

This sequence joins TRBV20-1 and TRBJ2-7; D is ambiguous. Germline CDR1 is DFQATT and CDR2 is SNEGSKA (reference sequence). V dropped 4 bases and J dropped 3 bases, with 7 bases sitting between them. The CDR3 runs to 11 residues. CDR3 DNA sequence: TGCAGTGCTAAGGAGCGCTACGAGCAGTACTTC. Protein product: CSAKERYEQYF.

The chain joins TRBV6-4 to TRBJ1-4, with TRBD1 identical over 8 bases. After removal of 6 bases from V and 3 bases from J, the junction contained 6 bases not matched to a gene. The V gene's germline CDR1 is MRHNA and CDR2 SNTAGT. The length of the CDR3 is 15 residues. The CDR3 sequence is CASRPGQGANEKLFF. The CDR3 DNA sequence: TGTGCCAGCAGACCCGGACAGGGAGCTAATGAAAAACTGTTTTTT.

CDR3 nucleotide sequence: TGTGCCAGCAGCCCGGGGGGTCTGACCACTGAAGCTTTCTTT. Translated: CASSPGGLTTEAFF. V is TRBV5-5 and J is TRBJ1-1; D is possibly TRBD1 (5 bases). This CDR3 region has 14 residues. The germline V gene has CDR1 SGHKS and CDR2 YYEKEE (reference sequence). Trimming took 4 bases from V and 4 from J, leaving 14 bases between them.